This TCR beta chain comes out of a study of blood T cell repertoires in COVID-19. In germline, CDR1 is SGDLS, CDR2 YYNGEE. CDR3 length equals 14 residues. On this clone itself: At one boundary the junction diverges from the germline segment, which might be a read error.

Some clones are missing from TCRdb's copy, which holds only in-frame ones; the method was immunoSEQ multiplex PCR. The table lists roughly 200,000 clones, approximately 90% of them singletons. Sequenced input: peripheral blood. The TCR comes from a man aged 60-69 years who had recovered from COVID-19. The J gene is TRBJ1-3, the V gene TRBV9; no clear D. The CDR3 DNA follows: TGTGCCAGCAGCCTCCCGGGATCTGGAAACATCATATATTTT. Protein sequence: CASSLPGSGNIIYF.